Each of the 16 T cell receptor beta chains below was sequenced from the same sample in a study of cytomegalovirus exposure and HLA in healthy donors. PCR was performed using 60 Vbeta and 13 Jbeta primers. The method was immunoSEQ multiplex PCR; TCRdb's version includes in-frame clones alone and lacks a portion of them. The data contain fewer than 80,000 clones, roughly two thirds of them singletons. Source material: PBMCs. Receptor source: a woman aged 45 to 65 in good health and CMV-seropositive.

The chain is built from TRBV7-9 and TRBJ2-3, with D possibly TRBD2 on 5 matching bases. The CDR3 is 14 residues long. Germline lookup yields CDR1 SEHNR and CDR2 FQNEAQ (reference sequence). Trimming removed 6 bases at V and 5 bases at J, with 15 bases between. CDR3 in amino acids: CASSRSFGEDTQYF. The CDR3 bases are TGTGCCAGCAGTCGCTCTTTCGGGGAAGATACGCAGTATTTT. Supplemented by reference TRBV7-9 and TRBJ2-3, the full variable domain reads DTGVSQNPRHKITKRGQNVTFRCDPISEHNRLYWYRQTLGQGPEFLTYFQNEAQLEKSRLLSDRFSAERPKGSFSTLEIQRTEQGDSAMYLCASSRSFGEDTQYFGPGTRLTVL.

This chain uses TRBV4-3 with TRBJ1-6; D remains ambiguous. V dropped 1 base and J dropped 7 bases, with 5 bases sitting between them. The CDR3 spans 13 residues. Looked up from germline, CDR1 is LGHNA and CDR2 is YSLEER. Written as DNA, the CDR3 is TGCGCCAGCAGCCAAGTTATAAATTCACCCCTCCACTTT. Translation: CASSQVINSPLHF.

This clone showed up just a few times. This chain connects TRBV15 to TRBJ2-1, with D perhaps matching TRBD2 (5 bases). Trimming stripped 1 base from V and 7 bases from J, with 11 bases between. Germline CDR1 is LNHNV and CDR2 is YYDKDF (reference sequence). The CDR3 is made up of 14 amino acids. The DNA for the CDR3 is TGTGCCACCAGCAGAGTGAGGGAAGGGAATGAGCAGTTCTTC. Its protein product is CATSRVREGNEQFF.

The chain links TRBV9 to TRBJ2-2; D not certain. The germline CDR1 and CDR2 sequences are SGDLS and YYNGEE. The V end was cut by 4 bases, the J end by 8 bases, with 15 bases between. The CDR3 sequence is 14 residues long. CDR3 DNA: TGTGCCAGCAGCCCTAGTGTAGCAAGTGGGGAGCTGTTTTTT. Its translation is CASSPSVASGELFF.

CDR3 nucleotide sequence: TGTGCCATCAGTGAGACGATAGCGGGGGGGACCACAGATACGCAGTATTTT. Protein sequence: CAISETIAGGTTDTQYF. The chain uses TRBV10-3 and TRBJ2-3, with 11 bases aligning to TRBD2. The CDR3 loop spans 17 amino acids. Germline V gives CDR1 ENHRY, CDR2 SYGVKD. With 2 bases clipped from V and 2 bases from J, the junction kept 6 bases outside the gene matches.

The rearrangement links TRBV9 to TRBJ2-1; possible D gene TRBD2, 5 bases. The CDR3 is made up of 14 amino acids. V gave up 3 bases and J gave up 5 bases, with 12 bases separating them. The germline V gene has CDR1 SGDLS and CDR2 YYNGEE. The CDR3, as DNA: TGTGCCAGCAGCGAGCGGAGTACGGACAATGAGCAGTTCTTC. Translated: CASSERSTDNEQFF.

The chain recombines TRBV5-1 with TRBJ2-1; 9 bases are a match to TRBD1. Trimming at V came to 5 bases and at J to 9 bases, leaving 12 bases not matched to a gene. The CDR3 length is 15 residues. Germline V gene lookup returns CDR1 SGHRS and CDR2 YFSETQ. The CDR3 coding sequence is TGCGCCAGCAGTCCGAGAGGGACAGGGCTTGGTGAGCAGTTCTTC. Translation gives CASSPRGTGLGEQFF.

This clone was seen only a few times. The chain links TRBV6-4 to TRBJ1-6; weak D call: TRBD1 (6 bases). The germline V and J ends were trimmed by 5 bases and 8 bases, with 16 bases remaining between them. Looked up from germline, CDR1 is MRHNA and CDR2 is SNTAGT. This CDR3 is 15 amino acids long. The CDR3 loop reads CASSPTQGEDSPLHF. The CDR3 DNA reads as TGTGCCAGCAGTCCTACACAGGGAGAGGATTCACCCCTCCACTTT.

This chain links TRBV5-1 with TRBJ1-1, with a tentative D call TRBD1 (6 bases). The CDR3 extends over 14 amino acids. Germline lookup yields CDR1 SGHRS and CDR2 YFSETQ. V shed 6 bases and J shed 0 bases, with 12 bases lying between them. The CDR3 nucleotides read TGCGCCAGCAACGAGGGGGTTTTGAACACTGAAGCTTTCTTT. Amino acids: CASNEGVLNTEAFF.

This clone has just a few counts. V usage is TRBV4-1 and J usage is TRBJ2-2; 9 bases map to TRBD2. The CDR3 totals 17 residues. Trimming took 1 base from V and 9 from J; bases not matched to a gene: 12. The germline CDR1 and CDR2 sequences are MGHRA and YSYEKL. For the CDR3, the DNA is TGCGCCAGCAGCCAAGTAGAAGCAAGAGCGGGGGGTCGGGAGCTGTTTTTT. Its translation: CASSQVEARAGGRELFF.

J is TRBJ2-3 and V is TRBV27; a possible D gene is TRBD1 (5 bases). The CDR3 runs to 18 residues. With 4 bases removed from V and 5 bases from J, the gap between germline ends came to 25 bases. The germline V gene has CDR1 MNHEY and CDR2 SMNVEV (reference sequence). The CDR3 bases are TGTGCCAGCAGTTCGGAGACTGTTGGGGCCTCTTCGGGAGATACGCAGTATTTT. The encoded protein is CASSSETVGASSGDTQYF.

The J gene is TRBJ1-2, the V gene TRBV7-2; D remains unclear. Germline values: CDR1 SGHTA, CDR2 FQGNSA. The CDR3 is made up of 15 amino acids. Trimming pared 5 bases from V and 8 bases from J, leaving 21 bases between. CDR3 in DNA: TGTGCCAGCAGCCCAGGAATCGGGGAGTTTGAGGGCTACACCTTC. Encoded protein: CASSPGIGEFEGYTF.

V gene TRBV5-4 combines with J gene TRBJ2-3; maybe TRBD2 (6 bases). V lost 1 base and J lost 4, with 19 bases in between. The CDR3 sequence is 17 residues long. CDR1 and CDR2 from the germline V gene are SGHNT and YYREEE (reference sequence). Here the CDR3 DNA reads TGTGCCAGCAGCTTGTTAGTTGGGCGGGGACGTGCAGATACGCAGTATTTT. Protein product: CASSLLVGRGRADTQYF.

CDR3 in amino acids: CASSSTGRGYGYTF. CDR3 in DNA: TGCGCCAGCAGCTCGACAGGCCGCGGCTATGGCTACACCTTC. The chain combines TRBV5-1 with TRBJ1-2; the D gene is possibly TRBD1 (6 bases). Trimming took off 3 bases at V and 4 bases at J, with 13 bases between the two ends. Looked up from germline, CDR1 is SGHRS and CDR2 is YFSETQ. This CDR3 is 14 amino acids long.

V usage is TRBV7-2 and J usage is TRBJ2-6; D might be TRBD1 (6 bases). This CDR3 spans 17 amino acids. Germline values: CDR1 SGHTA, CDR2 FQGNSA. V was trimmed by 1 base and J by 1 base, leaving 11 bases between them. The CDR3 protein is CASSLGGLGSGANVLTF. In DNA form, the CDR3 reads TGTGCCAGCAGCTTAGGGGGGCTCGGATCTGGGGCCAACGTCCTGACTTTC. Drawing the rest from reference TRBV7-2 and TRBJ2-6, the complete variable domain is GAGVSQSPSNKVTEKGKDVELRCDPISGHTALYWYRQSLGQGLEFLIYFQGNSAPDKSGLPSDRFSAERTGGSVSTLTIQRTQQEDSAVYLCASSLGGLGSGANVLTFGAGSRLTVL.

This clone was seen just once. This sample also contains other DNA sequences that code for the same CDR3. The genes are TRBV28 and TRBJ1-1, with 7 bases fitting TRBD1. CDR1 MDHEN and CDR2 SYDVKM come from the germline V gene. With V trimmed by 2 bases and J by 2 bases, 2 bases remained unmatched. The CDR3 contains 14 residues. The CDR3 is CASSLPGGNTEAFF. In DNA form, the CDR3 reads TGTGCCAGCAGTTTACCAGGGGGAAACACTGAAGCTTTCTTT. The full variable domain, completed using reference TRBV28 and TRBJ1-1, is DVKVTQSSRYLVKRTGEKVFLECVQDMDHENMFWYRQDPGLGLRLIYFSYDVKMKEKGDIPEGYSVSREKKERFSLILESASTNQTSMYLCASSLPGGNTEAFFGQGTRLTVV.